This entry concerns a single T cell receptor (beta chain). The target antigen is unknown. These data belong to a study of T cell repertoires and HLA-DP antigens. For the study at large: Donors were two male and one female, aged 18-to-29 to 60-to-69.

Average purity of the negatively selected CD4+ T cells was 97.7%. Profiling relied on immunoSEQ multiplex PCR, and the TCRdb table lists in-frame clones only, not all of them. The table lists approximately 100,000 clones, around nine tenths of them singletons. This CDR3 region has 16 residues. The germline gives CDR1 SGHAT, CDR2 FQNNGV. Trimming stripped 1 base from V and 4 bases from J, with 13 bases between. Sequenced material: CD4+ T cells from PBMCs. The TCR originated in a man in his fifties in good health and CMV-seronegative. This sequence joins TRBV11-2 and TRBJ1-4; D is perhaps TRBD1 (6 bases). The CDR3 nucleotides read TGTGCCAGCAGCTTAGGGACGGGGGCCGTTAATGAAAAACTGTTTTTT. Translation gives CASSLGTGAVNEKLFF.